These 17 T cell receptor beta chains were sequenced from one sample in a study of shared clonotypes between healthy human individuals. Libraries were prepared by immunoSEQ multiplex PCR; TCRdb keeps only in-frame clonotypes and omits some of them. The sample records about 530,000 clones, over 60% being singletons. The sample taken for sequencing was PBMCs. These TCRs come from a middle-aged woman in good health. Some clones in this sample may be carry-over from other donors' samples.

A word on this clone: This same CDR3 is encoded by further DNA sequences in the sample. This chain connects TRBV10-3 to TRBJ2-7; 9 positions match TRBD2. Germline V gene lookup returns CDR1 ENHRY and CDR2 SYGVKD. V was pared by 8 bases and J by 4 bases, with 6 bases of the junction left unmatched. This CDR3 is 13 amino acids long. The CDR3 spells CAISEREVYEQYF. CDR3 nucleotides: TGTGCCATCTCCGAGCGGGAGGTGTACGAGCAGTACTTC.

J is TRBJ2-7 and V is TRBV6-1; 7 bases match TRBD2. The germline gives CDR1 MNHNS, CDR2 SASEGT. The CDR3 is 14 residues long. V lost 5 bases to trimming and J lost 2 bases; unmatched junction nucleotides: 6. CDR3 in DNA: TGTGCCAGCAGTAGTCTTAGCGGGCCCTACGAGCAGTACTTC. Protein sequence: CASSSLSGPYEQYF.

The chain carries TRBV6-1 and TRBJ2-2; D possibly corresponds to TRBD2 (5 bases). The CDR3 runs to 15 residues. Germline values: CDR1 MNHNS, CDR2 SASEGT. The ends were cut back, 0 bases at V and 3 bases at J, with 8 bases in the middle. CDR3 in DNA: TGTGCCAGCAGTGAAGCGGGAGCGGACACCGGGGAGCTGTTTTTT. It is translated as CASSEAGADTGELFF.

The rearrangement uses TRBV10-3 and TRBJ2-7; TRBD1 matches 9 bases. Germline V gives CDR1 ENHRY, CDR2 SYGVKD. V lost 8 bases and J lost 1; bases outside the gene matches: 12. The CDR3 has 16 amino acids. CDR3 residues: CAISPSRTGESYEQYF. DNA for the CDR3: TGTGCCATCTCACCTTCAAGGACAGGGGAGTCCTACGAGCAGTACTTC.

The V call is TRBV27, the J call TRBJ2-1; 10 positions agree with TRBD2. The CDR3 spans 15 residues. Trimming removed 4 bases from V and 5 bases from J; junction bases left unmatched: 5. Germline CDR1 is MNHEY and CDR2 is SMNVEV (reference sequence). The CDR3: CASSSPGLANNEQFF. In DNA form, the CDR3 reads TGTGCCAGCAGTTCACCGGGACTAGCGAACAATGAGCAGTTCTTC.

The DNA for the CDR3 is TGTGCCAGCTCACCACCTGGACGTGGCTACACCTTC. It translates to CASSPPGRGYTF. V usage is TRBV18 and J usage is TRBJ1-2, with unresolved D. From germline, CDR1 is KGHSH and CDR2 LQKENI. Trimming removed 0 bases from V and 7 bases from J, with 6 bases in between. The CDR3 runs 12 residues.

The J gene is TRBJ2-3, the V gene TRBV7-8; 11 nucleotides align to TRBD1. Germline V gene lookup returns CDR1 SGHVS and CDR2 FQNEAQ. The CDR3 has 15 amino acids. V trimming: 5 bases; J trimming: 4 bases; junction bases outside the gene matches: 5. Here the CDR3 reads CASSPRTGGSDTQYF. The CDR3 bases are TGTGCCAGCAGCCCTCGGACAGGGGGCTCAGATACGCAGTATTTT.

The chain employs TRBV10-2 and TRBJ2-1; D ambiguous. V was cut by 2 bases and J by 14 bases, with 10 bases left in between. CDR3 size: 11 residues. Germline V gene lookup returns CDR1 WSHSY and CDR2 SAAADI. The CDR3 sequence is CASSETREEFF. CDR3 sequence (DNA): TGCGCCAGCAGTGAGACAAGGGAAGAGTTCTTC.

The chain employs TRBV10-2 and TRBJ2-1; 9 positions agree with TRBD2. V lost 8 bases, J lost 8 bases, and 7 bases stayed unmatched. CDR1 is WSHSY and CDR2 is SAAADI in the germline V gene. The CDR3 spans 13 residues. CDR3 DNA sequence: TGCGCCAGCGGAGCGGGAGGTAGGCATGAGCAGTTCTTC. This codes for CASGAGGRHEQFF.

This chain's CDR3 is CSVGGYEQFF. The CDR3 DNA reads TGCAGCGTTGGCGGCTATGAGCAGTTCTTC. The chain couples TRBV29-1 to TRBJ2-1; D ambiguous. V was clipped by 4 bases and J by 8 bases, with 6 bases between them. This CDR3 comprises 10 residues. In germline, CDR1 is SQVTM, CDR2 ANQGSEA.

The genes are TRBV28 and TRBJ1-2; a weak D match, TRBD1 (5 bases). The CDR3 covers 15 residues. V was trimmed by 4 bases and J by 4 bases, leaving 16 bases between them. Per the germline V gene, CDR1 is MDHEN and CDR2 is SYDVKM. The CDR3 DNA reads TGTGCCAGCAGTTATCAGGGCTCGAGACCCTATGGCTACACCTTC. This sequence encodes CASSYQGSRPYGYTF.

This clone was counted at least ten times. The chain recombines TRBV9 with TRBJ2-3; 16 bases line up with TRBD2. Germline CDR1 and CDR2: SGDLS and YYNGEE. The CDR3 has 20 residues. V lost 4 bases to trimming and J lost 3 bases; unmatched junction nucleotides: 14. CDR3 loop: CASSSAPGTSGRAGTDTQYF. The CDR3 DNA reads TGTGCCAGCAGCTCAGCCCCCGGGACTAGCGGGAGGGCCGGAACAGATACGCAGTATTTT.

The gene calls are TRBV6-1 and TRBJ2-5; D remains unclear. Germline CDR1 MNHNS, CDR2 SASEGT. Trimming left V 4 bases short and J 2 bases short, with 8 bases between. This CDR3 is built from 13 residues. The CDR3 DNA is TGTGCCAGCAGTGTGGTCAGACAAGAGACCCAGTACTTC. This codes for CASSVVRQETQYF.

This clone turned up a few times. The V and J genes are TRBV5-6 and TRBJ2-5; 7 bases align to TRBD2. The CDR3 is 13 residues long. The V gene end was trimmed by 3 bases and the J gene end by 5 bases; junction bases not matched to a gene: 4. Germline V CDR1 and CDR2: SGHDT, YYEEEE. CDR3 loop: CASSSGTTETQYF. CDR3 sequence (DNA): TGTGCCAGCAGCTCCGGGACTACTGAGACCCAGTACTTC.

Details on this clone: Within the sample, other DNA sequences also encode this same CDR3. The gene calls are TRBV10-3 and TRBJ2-1; a possible D gene is TRBD1 (7 bases). V was shortened by 2 bases and J by 8 bases, with 10 bases between the two germline ends. The CDR3 sequence is 13 residues long. The germline V gene has CDR1 ENHRY and CDR2 SYGVKD. For the CDR3, the DNA is TGTGCCATCAGTGAGAGCAGGGGGGATGAGCAGTTCTTC. Translation gives CAISESRGDEQFF.

J is TRBJ2-2 and V is TRBV6-5, with 8 bases lining up with TRBD2. The germline V gene encodes CDR1 MNHEY and CDR2 SVGAGI. The CDR3 has 15 residues. V was clipped by 6 bases and J by 6 bases; unmatched bases: 9. CDR3 sequence (DNA): TGTGCCAGCAGCGGAGCGGGAGAGCGTCCCGGGGAGCTGTTTTTT. This codes for CASSGAGERPGELFF.

This clone was seen just once. The genes are TRBV27 and TRBJ2-5; 7 nucleotides match TRBD2. The length of the CDR3 is 15 residues. V shed 1 base and J 2 bases; nucleotides not matched to a gene: 4. Germline-derived CDR1 and CDR2 are MNHEY and SMNVEV (reference sequence). The CDR3 DNA reads as TGTGCCAGCAGTTTATTGGGACTAACTCAAGAGACCCAGTACTTC. Translated: CASSLLGLTQETQYF.